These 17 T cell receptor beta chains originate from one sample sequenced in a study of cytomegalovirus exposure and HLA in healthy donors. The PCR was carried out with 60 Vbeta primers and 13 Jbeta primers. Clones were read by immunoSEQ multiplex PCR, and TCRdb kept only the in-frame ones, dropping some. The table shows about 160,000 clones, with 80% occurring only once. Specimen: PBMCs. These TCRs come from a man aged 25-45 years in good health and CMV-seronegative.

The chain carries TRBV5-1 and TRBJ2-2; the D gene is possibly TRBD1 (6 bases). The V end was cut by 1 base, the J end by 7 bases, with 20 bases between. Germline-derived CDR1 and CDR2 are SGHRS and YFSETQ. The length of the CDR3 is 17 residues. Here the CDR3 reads CASSLRSQGTVGGELFF. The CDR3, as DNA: TGCGCCAGCAGCTTGCGGTCCCAGGGGACGGTCGGCGGGGAGCTGTTTTTT.

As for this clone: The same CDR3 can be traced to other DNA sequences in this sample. The CDR3 reads CASSQDRGHYGYTF. The DNA of the CDR3 is TGTGCCAGCAGCCAAGACAGGGGGCACTATGGCTACACCTTC. The rearrangement joins TRBV14 to TRBJ1-2, with TRBD1 matching 8 bases. Germline CDR1 reads SGHDN; CDR2 reads FVKESK. V was clipped by 0 bases and J by 3 bases; unmatched bases: 0. CDR3 length equals 14 residues.

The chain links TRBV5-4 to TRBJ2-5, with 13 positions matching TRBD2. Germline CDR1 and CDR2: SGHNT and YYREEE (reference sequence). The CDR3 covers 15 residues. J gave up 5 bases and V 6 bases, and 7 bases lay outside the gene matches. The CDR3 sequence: CASTTLAGGRETQYF. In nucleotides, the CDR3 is TGTGCCAGCACCACACTAGCGGGGGGGCGGGAGACCCAGTACTTC.

The CDR3, as DNA: TGTGCCAGCTCATGGAAGGGACAAGTGAACACTGAAGCTTTCTTT. Amino acids: CASSWKGQVNTEAFF. J is TRBJ1-1 and V is TRBV18; D perhaps matches TRBD1 (6 bases). Trimming stripped 5 bases from V and 0 bases from J, with 13 bases between. The CDR3 is made up of 15 amino acids. Germline values: CDR1 KGHSH, CDR2 LQKENI.

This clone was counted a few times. CDR3 loop: CASSSIPTNEKLFF. CDR3 DNA sequence: TGTGCCAGCAGCTCAATCCCAACTAATGAAAAACTGTTTTTT. The chain combines TRBV5-6 with TRBJ1-4; D gene unclear. The V end lost 3 bases, the J end lost 0 bases, and 6 bases lay between the germline ends. The V gene's germline CDR1 is SGHDT and CDR2 YYEEEE. CDR3 length: 14 residues.

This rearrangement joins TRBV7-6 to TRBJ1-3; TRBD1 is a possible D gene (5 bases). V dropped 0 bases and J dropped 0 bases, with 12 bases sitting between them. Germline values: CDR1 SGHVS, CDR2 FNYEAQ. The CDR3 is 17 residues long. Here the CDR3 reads CASSLAPGSGSGNTIYF. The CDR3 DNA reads TGTGCCAGCAGCTTAGCGCCAGGGTCAGGCTCTGGAAACACCATATATTTT.

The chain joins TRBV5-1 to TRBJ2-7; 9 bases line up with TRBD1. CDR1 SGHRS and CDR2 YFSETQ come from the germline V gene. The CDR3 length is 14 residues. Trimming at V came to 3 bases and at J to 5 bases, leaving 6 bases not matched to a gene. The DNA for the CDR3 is TGCGCCAGCAGCTCAAGGACAGGGGAGCACGAGCAGTACTTC. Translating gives CASSSRTGEHEQYF.

The CDR3 DNA reads as TGTGCCAGTCCTGAGGGTTTAAATGAGCAGTTCTTC. Translated: CASPEGLNEQFF. The chain combines TRBV6-1 with TRBJ2-1; D is perhaps TRBD2 (5 bases). V was trimmed by 9 bases and J by 7 bases, leaving 13 bases between them. CDR3 length equals 12 residues. Germline CDR1 MNHNS, CDR2 SASEGT.

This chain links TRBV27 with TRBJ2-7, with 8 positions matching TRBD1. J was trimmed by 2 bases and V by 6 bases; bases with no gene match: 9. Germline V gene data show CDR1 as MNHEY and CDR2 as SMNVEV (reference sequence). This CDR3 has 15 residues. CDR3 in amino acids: CASSPGDRYPYEQYF. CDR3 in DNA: TGTGCCAGCAGCCCCGGGGACAGGTACCCCTACGAGCAGTACTTC.

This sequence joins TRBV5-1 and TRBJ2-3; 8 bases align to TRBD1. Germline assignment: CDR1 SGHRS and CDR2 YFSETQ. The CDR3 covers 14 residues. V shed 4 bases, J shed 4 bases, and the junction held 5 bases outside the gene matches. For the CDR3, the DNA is TGCGCCAGCAGCCCTCGACAGGGGTCAGATACGCAGTATTTT. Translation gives CASSPRQGSDTQYF.

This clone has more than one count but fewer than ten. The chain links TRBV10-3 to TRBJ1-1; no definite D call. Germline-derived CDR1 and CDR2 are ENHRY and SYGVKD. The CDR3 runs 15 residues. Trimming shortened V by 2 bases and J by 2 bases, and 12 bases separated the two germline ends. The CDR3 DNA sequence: TGTGCCATCAGTGAGGGCTGGTCGGGTAACACTGAAGCTTTCTTT. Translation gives CAISEGWSGNTEAFF.

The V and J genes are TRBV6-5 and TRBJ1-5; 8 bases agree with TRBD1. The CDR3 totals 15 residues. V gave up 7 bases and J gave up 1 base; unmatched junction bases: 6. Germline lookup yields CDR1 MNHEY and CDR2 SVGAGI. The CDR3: CASKHRDRSNQPQHF. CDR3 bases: TGTGCCAGCAAACACCGGGACAGGAGCAATCAGCCCCAGCATTTT.

CDR3: CASSYSAGSQPQHF. The CDR3 DNA reads as TGTGCCAGCAGTTACTCCGCAGGGTCTCAGCCCCAGCATTTT. The genes are TRBV6-5 and TRBJ1-5; TRBD1 is a possible D gene (5 bases). Trimming shortened V by 0 bases and J by 6 bases, and 9 bases separated the two germline ends. The CDR3 sequence is 14 residues long. Germline values: CDR1 MNHEY, CDR2 SVGAGI.

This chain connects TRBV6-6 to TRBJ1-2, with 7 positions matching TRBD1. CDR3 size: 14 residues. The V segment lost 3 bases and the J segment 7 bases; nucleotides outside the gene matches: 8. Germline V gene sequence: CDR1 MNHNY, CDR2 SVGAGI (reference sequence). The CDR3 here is CASSYTGTAGGYTF. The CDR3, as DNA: TGTGCCAGCAGTTATACTGGGACAGCTGGTGGCTACACCTTC.

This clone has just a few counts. The CDR3 region has the DNA TGTGCCAGCAGTGAAGCCACAGACTACGAGCAGTACTTC. Encoded protein: CASSEATDYEQYF. The chain uses TRBV2 and TRBJ2-7; D unresolved. The V end lost 0 bases, the J end lost 3 bases, and 6 bases lay between the germline ends. The CDR3 extends over 13 amino acids. Germline V gene lookup returns CDR1 SNHLY and CDR2 FYNNEI.

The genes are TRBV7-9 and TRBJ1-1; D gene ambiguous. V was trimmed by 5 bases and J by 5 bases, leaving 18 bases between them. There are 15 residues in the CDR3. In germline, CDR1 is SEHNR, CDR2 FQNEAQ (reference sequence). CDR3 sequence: CASSPGGGRRTEAFF. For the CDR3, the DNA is TGTGCCAGCAGCCCGGGAGGAGGAAGGAGGACTGAAGCTTTCTTT.

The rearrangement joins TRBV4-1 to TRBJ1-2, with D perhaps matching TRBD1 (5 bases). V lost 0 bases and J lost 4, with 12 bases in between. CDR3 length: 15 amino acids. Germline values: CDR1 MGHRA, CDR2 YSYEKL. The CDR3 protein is CASSQEGGKGYGYTF. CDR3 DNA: TGCGCCAGCAGCCAAGAGGGGGGGAAGGGCTATGGCTACACCTTC.